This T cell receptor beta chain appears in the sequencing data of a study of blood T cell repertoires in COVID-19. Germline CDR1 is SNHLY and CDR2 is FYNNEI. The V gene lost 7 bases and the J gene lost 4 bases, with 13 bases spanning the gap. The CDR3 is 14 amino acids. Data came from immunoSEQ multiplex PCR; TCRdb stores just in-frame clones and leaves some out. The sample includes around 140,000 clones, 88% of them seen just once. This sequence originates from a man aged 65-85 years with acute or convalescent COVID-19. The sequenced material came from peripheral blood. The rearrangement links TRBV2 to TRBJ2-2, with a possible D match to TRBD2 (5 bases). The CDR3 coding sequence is TGTGCCAGCAAGGTAGAGGGCGGCACCGGGGAGCTGTTTTTT. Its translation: CASKVEGGTGELFF.